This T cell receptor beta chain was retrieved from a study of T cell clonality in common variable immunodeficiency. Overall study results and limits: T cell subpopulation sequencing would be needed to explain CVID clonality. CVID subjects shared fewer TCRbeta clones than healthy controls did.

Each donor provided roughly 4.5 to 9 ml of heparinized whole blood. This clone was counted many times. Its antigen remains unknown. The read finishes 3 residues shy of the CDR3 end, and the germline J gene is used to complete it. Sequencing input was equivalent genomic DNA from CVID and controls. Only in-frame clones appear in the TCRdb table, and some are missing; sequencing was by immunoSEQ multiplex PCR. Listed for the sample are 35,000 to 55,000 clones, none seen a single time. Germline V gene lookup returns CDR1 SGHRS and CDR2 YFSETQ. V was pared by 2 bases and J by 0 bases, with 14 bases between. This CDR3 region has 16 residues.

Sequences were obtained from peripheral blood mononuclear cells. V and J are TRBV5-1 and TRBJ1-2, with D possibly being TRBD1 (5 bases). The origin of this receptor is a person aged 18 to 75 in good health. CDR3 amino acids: CASSLPREMTNYGYTF. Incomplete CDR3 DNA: TGCGCCAGCAGCTTACCCAGGGAAATGACTAACTATGGC.